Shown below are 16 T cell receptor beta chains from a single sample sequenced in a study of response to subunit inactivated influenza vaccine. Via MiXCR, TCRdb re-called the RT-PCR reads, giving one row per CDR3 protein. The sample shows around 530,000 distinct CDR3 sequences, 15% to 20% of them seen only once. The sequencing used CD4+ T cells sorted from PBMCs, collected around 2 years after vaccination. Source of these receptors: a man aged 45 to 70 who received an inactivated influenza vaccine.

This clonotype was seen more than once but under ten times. CDR3: CASSPGGFNGELFF. In nucleotides, the CDR3 is TGTGCCAGCAGCCCCGGAGGATTCAATGGGGAGCTGTTTTTT. The rearrangement links TRBV3-1 to TRBJ2-2; the D gene is possibly TRBD2 (5 bases). CDR1 is LGHDT, CDR2 YNNKEL, per germline (reference sequence). Trimming left V 4 bases short and J 8 bases short, with 14 bases between. This CDR3 is 14 amino acids long.

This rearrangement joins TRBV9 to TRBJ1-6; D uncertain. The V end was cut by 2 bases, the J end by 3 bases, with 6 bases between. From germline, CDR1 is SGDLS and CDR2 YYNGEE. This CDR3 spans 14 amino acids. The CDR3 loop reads CASSVESYNSPLHF. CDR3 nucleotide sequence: TGTGCCAGCAGCGTCGAGAGCTATAATTCACCCCTCCACTTT. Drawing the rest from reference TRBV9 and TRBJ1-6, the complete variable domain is DSGVTQTPKHLITATGQRVTLRCSPRSGDLSVYWYQQSLDQGLQFLIQYYNGEERAKGNILERFSAQQFPDLHSELNLSSLELGDSALYFCASSVESYNSPLHFGNGTRLTVT.

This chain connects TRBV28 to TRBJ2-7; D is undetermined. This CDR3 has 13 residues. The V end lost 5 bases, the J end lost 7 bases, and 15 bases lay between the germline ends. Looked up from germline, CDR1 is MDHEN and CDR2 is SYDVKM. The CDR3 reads CASSRRLTYEQYF. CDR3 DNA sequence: TGTGCCAGCAGTCGACGTTTAACGTATGAGCAGTACTTC.

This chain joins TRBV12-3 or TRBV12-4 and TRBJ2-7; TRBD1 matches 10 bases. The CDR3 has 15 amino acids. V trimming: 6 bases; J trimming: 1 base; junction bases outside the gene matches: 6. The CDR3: CASSLRGQGSYEQYF. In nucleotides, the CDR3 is TGTGCCAGCAGCCTAAGGGGACAGGGGTCCTACGAGCAGTACTTC.

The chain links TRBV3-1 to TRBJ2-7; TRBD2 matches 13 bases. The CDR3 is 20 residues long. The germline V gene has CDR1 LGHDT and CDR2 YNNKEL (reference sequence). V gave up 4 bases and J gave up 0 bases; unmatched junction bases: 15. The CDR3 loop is CASSRPGLGLAGASSYEQYF. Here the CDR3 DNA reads TGTGCCAGCAGCCGCCCTGGCCTCGGACTAGCGGGGGCTAGCTCCTACGAGCAGTACTTC.

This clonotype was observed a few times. The CDR3 DNA reads TGTGCCAGCAACCCGGGACGGAGACCATTCCTGGGGGGCTACACCTTC. It translates to CASNPGRRPFLGGYTF. The chain employs TRBV28 and TRBJ1-2; D perhaps matches TRBD1 (5 bases). V was cut by 7 bases and J by 8 bases, with 26 bases left in between. The CDR3 runs to 16 residues. CDR1 is MDHEN, CDR2 SYDVKM, per germline.

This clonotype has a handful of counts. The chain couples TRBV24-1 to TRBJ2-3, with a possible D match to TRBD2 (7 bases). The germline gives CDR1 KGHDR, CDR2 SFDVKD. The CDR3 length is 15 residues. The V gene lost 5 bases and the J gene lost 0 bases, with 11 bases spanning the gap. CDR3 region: CATSVGGRSTDTQYF. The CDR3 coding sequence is TGTGCCACCAGTGTCGGGGGGCGTAGCACAGATACGCAGTATTTT.

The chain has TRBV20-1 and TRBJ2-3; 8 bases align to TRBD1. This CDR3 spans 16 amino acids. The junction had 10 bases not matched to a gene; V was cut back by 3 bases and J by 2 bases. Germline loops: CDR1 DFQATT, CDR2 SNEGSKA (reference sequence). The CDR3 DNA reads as TGCAGTGCTAGGCCGCCGACAGGGGTCATCACAGATACGCAGTATTTT. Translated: CSARPPTGVITDTQYF.

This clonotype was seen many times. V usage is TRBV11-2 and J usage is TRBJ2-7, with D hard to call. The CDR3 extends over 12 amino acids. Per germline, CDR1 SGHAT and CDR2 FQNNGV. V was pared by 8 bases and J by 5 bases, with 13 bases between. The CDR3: CASFDPSDEQYF. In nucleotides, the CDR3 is TGTGCCAGCTTTGACCCCTCGGACGAGCAGTACTTC.

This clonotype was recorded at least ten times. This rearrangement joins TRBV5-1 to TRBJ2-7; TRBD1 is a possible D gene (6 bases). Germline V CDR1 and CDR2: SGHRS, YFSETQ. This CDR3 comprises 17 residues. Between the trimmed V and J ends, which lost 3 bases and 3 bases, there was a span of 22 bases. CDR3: CASSSEASRTANYEQYF. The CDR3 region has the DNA TGCGCCAGCAGCTCAGAAGCGAGTAGGACAGCAAACTACGAGCAGTACTTC.

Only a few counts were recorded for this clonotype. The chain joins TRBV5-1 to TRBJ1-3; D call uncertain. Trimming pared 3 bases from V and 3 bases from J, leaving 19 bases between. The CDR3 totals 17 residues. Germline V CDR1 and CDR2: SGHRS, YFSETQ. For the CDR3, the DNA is TGCGCCAGCAGCTCCCTTCCGCCGGCGGGAGATGGAAACACCATATATTTT. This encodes CASSSLPPAGDGNTIYF.

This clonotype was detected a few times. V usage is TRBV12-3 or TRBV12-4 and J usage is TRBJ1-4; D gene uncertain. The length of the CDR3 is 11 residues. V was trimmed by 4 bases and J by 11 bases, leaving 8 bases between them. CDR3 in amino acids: CASSSRIKLFF. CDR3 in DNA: TGTGCCAGCAGTTCCCGAATCAAACTGTTTTTT.

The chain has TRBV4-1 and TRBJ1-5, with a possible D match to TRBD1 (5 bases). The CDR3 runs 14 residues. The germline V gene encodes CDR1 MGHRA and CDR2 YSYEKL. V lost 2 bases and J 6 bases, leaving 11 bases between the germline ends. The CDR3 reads CASSQYGASQPQHF. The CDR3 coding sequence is TGCGCCAGCAGCCAATATGGGGCCAGTCAGCCCCAGCATTTT.

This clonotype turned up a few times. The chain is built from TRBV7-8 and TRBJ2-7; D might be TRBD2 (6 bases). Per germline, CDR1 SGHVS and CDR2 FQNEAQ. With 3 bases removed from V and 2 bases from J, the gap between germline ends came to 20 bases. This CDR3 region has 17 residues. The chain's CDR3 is CASSFSAGLPTTYEQYF. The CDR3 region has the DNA TGTGCCAGCAGCTTTTCCGCGGGACTTCCCACGACCTACGAGCAGTACTTC.

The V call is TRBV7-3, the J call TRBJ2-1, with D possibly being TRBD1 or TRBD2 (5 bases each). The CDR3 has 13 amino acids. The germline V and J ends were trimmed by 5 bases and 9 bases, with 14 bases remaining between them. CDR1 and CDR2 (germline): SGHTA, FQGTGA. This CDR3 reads CASSRDQDFEQFF. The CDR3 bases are TGTGCCAGCAGCCGGGACCAAGATTTTGAGCAGTTCTTC.

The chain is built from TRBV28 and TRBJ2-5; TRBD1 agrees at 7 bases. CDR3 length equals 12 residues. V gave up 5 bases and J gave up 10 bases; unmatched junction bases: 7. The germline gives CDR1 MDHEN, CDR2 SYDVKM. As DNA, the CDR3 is TGTGCCAGCAGTACAGGGGAGATGGGCCAGTACTTC. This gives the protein CASSTGEMGQYF. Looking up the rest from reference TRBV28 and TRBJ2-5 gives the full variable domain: DVKVTQSSRYLVKRTGEKVFLECVQDMDHENMFWYRQDPGLGLRLIYFSYDVKMKEKGDIPEGYSVSREKKERFSLILESASTNQTSMYLCASSTGEMGQYFGPGTRLLVL.